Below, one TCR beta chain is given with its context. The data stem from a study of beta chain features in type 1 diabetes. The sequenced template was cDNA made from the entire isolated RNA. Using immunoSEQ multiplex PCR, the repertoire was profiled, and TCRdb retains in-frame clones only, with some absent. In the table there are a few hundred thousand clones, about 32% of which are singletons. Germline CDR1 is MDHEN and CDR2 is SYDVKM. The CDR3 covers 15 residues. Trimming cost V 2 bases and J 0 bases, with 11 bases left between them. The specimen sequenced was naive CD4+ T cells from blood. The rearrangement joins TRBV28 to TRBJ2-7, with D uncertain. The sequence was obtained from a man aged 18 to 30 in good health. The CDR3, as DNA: TGTGCCAGCAGTTTACGCGGCGCCTCCTCCTACGAGCAGTACTTC. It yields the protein CASSLRGASSYEQYF.